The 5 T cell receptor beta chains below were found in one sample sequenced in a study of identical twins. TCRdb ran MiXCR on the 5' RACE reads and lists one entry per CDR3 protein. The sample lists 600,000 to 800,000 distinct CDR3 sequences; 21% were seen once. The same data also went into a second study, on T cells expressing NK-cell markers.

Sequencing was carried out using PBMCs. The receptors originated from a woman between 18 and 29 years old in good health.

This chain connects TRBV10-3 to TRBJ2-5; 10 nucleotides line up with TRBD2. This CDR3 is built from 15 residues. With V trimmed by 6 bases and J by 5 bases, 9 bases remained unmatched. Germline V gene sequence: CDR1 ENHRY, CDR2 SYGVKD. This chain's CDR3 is CAIRPGLAPGETQYF. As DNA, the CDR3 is TGTGCCATCAGGCCGGGACTAGCGCCGGGGGAGACCCAGTACTTC.

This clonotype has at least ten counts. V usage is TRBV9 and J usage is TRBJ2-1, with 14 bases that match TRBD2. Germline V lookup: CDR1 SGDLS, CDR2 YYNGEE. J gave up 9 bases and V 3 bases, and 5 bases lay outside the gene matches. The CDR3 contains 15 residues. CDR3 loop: CASSAGLAGDGEQFF. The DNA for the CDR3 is TGTGCCAGCAGCGCGGGACTAGCGGGAGACGGTGAGCAGTTCTTC.

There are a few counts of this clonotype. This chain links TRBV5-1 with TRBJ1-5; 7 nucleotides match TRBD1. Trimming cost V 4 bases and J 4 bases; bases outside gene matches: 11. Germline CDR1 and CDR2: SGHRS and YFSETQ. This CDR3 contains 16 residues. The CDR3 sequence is CASSLGEAGGNQPQHF. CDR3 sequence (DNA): TGCGCCAGCAGCCTTGGTGAGGCAGGGGGAAATCAGCCCCAGCATTTT. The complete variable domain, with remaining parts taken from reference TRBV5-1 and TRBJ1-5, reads KAGVTQTPRYLIKTRGQQVTLSCSPISGHRSVSWYQQTPGQGLQFLFEYFSETQRNKGNFPGRFSGRQFSNSRSEMNVSTLELGDSALYLCASSLGEAGGNQPQHFGDGTRLSIL.

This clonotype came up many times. The CDR3 sequence is CASSHRGYTF. For the CDR3, the DNA is TGTGCCAGCAGTCATCGTGGCTACACCTTC. The chain has TRBV6-2 or TRBV6-3 and TRBJ1-2; D gene ambiguous. CDR3 length equals 10 residues. V lost 5 bases to trimming and J lost 7 bases, with 5 bases between them. From germline, CDR1 is MNHEY and CDR2 SVGEGT.

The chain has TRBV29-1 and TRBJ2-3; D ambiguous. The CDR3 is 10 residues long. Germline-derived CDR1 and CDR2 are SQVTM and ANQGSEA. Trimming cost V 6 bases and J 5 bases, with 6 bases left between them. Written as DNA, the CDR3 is TGCAGCGTCCGGGTAGATACGCAGTATTTT. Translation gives CSVRVDTQYF.